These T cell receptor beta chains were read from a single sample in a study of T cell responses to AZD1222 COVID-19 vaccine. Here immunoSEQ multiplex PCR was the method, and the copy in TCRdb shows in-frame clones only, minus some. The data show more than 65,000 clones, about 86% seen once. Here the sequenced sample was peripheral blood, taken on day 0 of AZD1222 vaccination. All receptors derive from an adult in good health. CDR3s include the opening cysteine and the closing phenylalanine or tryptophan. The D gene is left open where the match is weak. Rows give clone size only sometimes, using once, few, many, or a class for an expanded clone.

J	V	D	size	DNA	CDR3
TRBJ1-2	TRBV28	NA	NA	TGTGCCAGCAGCCACACTGGGGGAGGGGACTATGGCTACACCTTC	CASSHTGGGDYGYTF
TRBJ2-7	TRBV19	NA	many	TGTGCCAGTAGTATAGAATGGCAGGCCTACGAGCAGTACTTC	CASSIEWQAYEQYF
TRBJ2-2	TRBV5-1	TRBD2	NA	TGCGCCAGCAGCTGGCTAGCGGGAGGTTCGAACACCGGGGAGCTGTTTTTT	CASSWLAGGSNTGELFF
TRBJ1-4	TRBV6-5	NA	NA	TGTGCCAGCAGGCTCAGCCAGGGTGGAAATGAAAAACTGTTTTTT	CASRLSQGGNEKLFF
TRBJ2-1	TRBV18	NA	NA	TGTGCCAGCTCACCCAGGACCACGCTGCTCGATGAGCAGTTCTTC	CASSPRTTLLDEQFF
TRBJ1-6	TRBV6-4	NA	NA	TGTGCCAGCAGTGAGGGGGGTAATTCACCCCTCCACTTT	CASSEGGNSPLHF
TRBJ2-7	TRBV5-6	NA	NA	TGTGCCAGCAGCTTTGAGCGGGTGCGTAACGAGCAGTACTTC	CASSFERVRNEQYF
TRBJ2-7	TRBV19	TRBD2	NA	TGTGCCAGTAGGCCCGGGGGGGGAGTATACGAGCAGTACTTC	CASRPGGGVYEQYF
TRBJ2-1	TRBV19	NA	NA	TGTGCCAGTAGTAACAGGGGAGGAGGCTCCTACAATGAGCAGTTCTTC	CASSNRGGGSYNEQFF
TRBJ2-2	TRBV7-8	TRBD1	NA	TGTGCCAGCAGCCCTCACCCAGGGACAGGGAATGCGGGGGAGCTGTTTTTT	CASSPHPGTGNAGELFF
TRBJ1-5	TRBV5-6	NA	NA	TGTGCCAGCAGCCAGGGACCGGGGAGCAATCAGCCCCAGCATTTT	CASSQGPGSNQPQHF
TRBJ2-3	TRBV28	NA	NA	TGTGCCAGCAGTCCCGCTACAGATACGCAGTATTTT	CASSPATDTQYF
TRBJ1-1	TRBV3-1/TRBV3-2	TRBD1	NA	TGTGCCAGCAGCCAGGCTGACAGGGGGACTGAAGCTTTCTTT	CASSQADRGTEAFF
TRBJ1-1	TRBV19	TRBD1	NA	TGTGCCAGTAGCCGATTCGGACAGGGGGATACTGAAGCTTTCTTT	CASSRFGQGDTEAFF
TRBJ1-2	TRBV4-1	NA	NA	TGCGCCAGCAGCCAACGGTCTTCCCAGGGTTATGGCTACACCTTC	CASSQRSSQGYGYTF
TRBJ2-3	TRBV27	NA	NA	TGTGCCAGCAGACGCAATCCAGGGGGGACGAGCACAGATACGCAGTATTTT	CASRRNPGGTSTDTQYF
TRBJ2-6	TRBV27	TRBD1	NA	TGTGCCAGCAGGGCGACAGGGGGGTGGGCTGGGGCCAACGTCCTGACTTTC	CASRATGGWAGANVLTF
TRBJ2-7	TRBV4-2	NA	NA	TGTGCCAGCAGCCAGACGGAATCCTACGAGCAGTACTTC	CASSQTESYEQYF
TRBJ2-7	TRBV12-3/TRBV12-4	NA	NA	TGTGCCAGCAGTCCCTTAGTCGGGGACGAGCAGTACTTC	CASSPLVGDEQYF
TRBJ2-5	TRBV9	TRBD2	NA	TGTGCCAGCAGCCCTAGCGGGAGGGTTGAGACCCAGTACTTC	CASSPSGRVETQYF
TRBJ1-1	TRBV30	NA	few	TGTGCCTGGAGTGTACGAGCGGGGAGCAACACTGAAGCTTTCTTT	CAWSVRAGSNTEAFF
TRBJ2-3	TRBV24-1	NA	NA	TGTGCCACCAGTTGGGGAGTCACAGATACGCAGTATTTT	CATSWGVTDTQYF
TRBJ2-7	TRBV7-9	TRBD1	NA	TGTGCCAGCAGCCCCGGGACAGGGACGTACGAGCAGTACTTC	CASSPGTGTYEQYF
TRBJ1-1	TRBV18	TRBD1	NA	TGTGCCAGCTCACCCCAGGGGGCTGAAGCTTTCTTT	CASSPQGAEAFF
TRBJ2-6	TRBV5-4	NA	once	TGTGCCAGCAGCTTACGGGGGACTGGGGCCAACGTCCTGACTTTC	CASSLRGTGANVLTF
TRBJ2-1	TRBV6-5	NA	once	TGTGCCTCTCTCCCTTCAAGCTCCTACAATGAGCAGTTCTTC	CASLPSSSYNEQFF
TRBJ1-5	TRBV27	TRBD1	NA	TGTGCCAGCAGTTCGGGACAGGGGGGGCCCCAGCATTTT	CASSSGQGGPQHF
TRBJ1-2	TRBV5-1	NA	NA	TGCGCCAGCAGCTTGTACAGGGACCCAAACTATGGCTACACCTTC	CASSLYRDPNYGYTF
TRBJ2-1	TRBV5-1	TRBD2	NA	TGCGCCAGCAGCTACCCTAGCGGGAGGGCCTACAATGAGCAGTTCTTC	CASSYPSGRAYNEQFF
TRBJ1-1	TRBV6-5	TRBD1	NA	TGTGCCAGCACCTCCGGGCCGGCAGGGGGCACTGAAGCTTTCTTT	CASTSGPAGGTEAFF
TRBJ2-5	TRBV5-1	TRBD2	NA	TGCGCCAGCAGCCTGACTAGCGCCCAAGAGACCCAGTACTTC	CASSLTSAQETQYF
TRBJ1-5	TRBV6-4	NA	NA	TGTGCCAGCAGTGACCAACGTGGTCAGCCCCAGCATTTT	CASSDQRGQPQHF
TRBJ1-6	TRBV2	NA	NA	TGTGCCAGCAGTGAAAGGGGGGGATCTAATAATTCACCCCTCCACTTT	CASSERGGSNNSPLHF
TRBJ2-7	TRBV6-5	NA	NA	TGTGCCAGCAGTTCCCGGGCCGGGAGCTACGAGCAGTACTTC	CASSSRAGSYEQYF
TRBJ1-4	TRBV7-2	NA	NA	TGTGCCAGCAGCTTAGGGGACGGAAAACTGTTTTTT	CASSLGDGKLFF
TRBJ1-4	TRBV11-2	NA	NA	TGTGCCAGCAGCTACGGAGATACAACTAATGAAAAACTGTTTTTT	CASSYGDTTNEKLFF
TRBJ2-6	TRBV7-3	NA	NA	TGTGCCAGCAGCTTATCGGCTAGAGGGCCTAGTGGGGCCAACGTCCTGACTTTC	CASSLSARGPSGANVLTF
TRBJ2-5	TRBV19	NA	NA	TGTGCCAGTAGGTCGGAAACGATGGAGACCCAGTACTTC	CASRSETMETQYF
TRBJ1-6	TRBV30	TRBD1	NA	TGTGCCTGCAGCCATGGACAGGGCGTTGGATCACCCCTCCACTTT	CACSHGQGVGSPLHF
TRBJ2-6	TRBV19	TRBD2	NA	TGTGCCAGTAGTGCGGGGGTCGGGGCCAACGTCCTGACTTTC	CASSAGVGANVLTF
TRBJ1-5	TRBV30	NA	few	TGTGCCTGGAGTACCGGGCAGGGAAATCAGCCCCAGCATTTT	CAWSTGQGNQPQHF
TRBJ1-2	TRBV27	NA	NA	TGTGCCAGCAGTCCCCTCTTCCCAGCAGGTAACTATGGCTACACCTTC	CASSPLFPAGNYGYTF
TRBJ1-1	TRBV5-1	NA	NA	TGCGCCAGCAGCTTGTATGGGGAGCGCACTGAAGCTTTCTTT	CASSLYGERTEAFF